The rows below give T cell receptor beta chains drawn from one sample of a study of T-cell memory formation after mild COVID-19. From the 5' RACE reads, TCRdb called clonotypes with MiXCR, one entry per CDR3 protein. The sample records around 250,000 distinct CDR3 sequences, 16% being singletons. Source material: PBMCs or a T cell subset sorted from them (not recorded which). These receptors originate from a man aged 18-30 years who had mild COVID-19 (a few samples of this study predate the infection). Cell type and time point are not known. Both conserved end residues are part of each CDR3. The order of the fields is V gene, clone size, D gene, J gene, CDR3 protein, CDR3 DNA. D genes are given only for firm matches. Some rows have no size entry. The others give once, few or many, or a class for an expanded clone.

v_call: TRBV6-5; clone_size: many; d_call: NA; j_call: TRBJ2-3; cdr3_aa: CASSYDTDTQYF; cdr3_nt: TGTGCCAGCAGTTACGACACGGATACGCAGTATTTT
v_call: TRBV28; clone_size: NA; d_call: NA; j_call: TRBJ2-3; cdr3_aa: CASSEQPERDTQYF; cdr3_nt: TGTGCCAGCAGCGAACAGCCAGAAAGGGATACGCAGTATTTT
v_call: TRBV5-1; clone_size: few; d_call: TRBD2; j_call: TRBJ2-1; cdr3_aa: CASSRTGTSATYNEQFF; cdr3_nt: TGCGCCAGCAGTCGCACCGGGACTAGCGCCACCTACAATGAGCAGTTCTTC
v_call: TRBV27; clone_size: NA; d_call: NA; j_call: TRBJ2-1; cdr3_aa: CASKGQGPNEQFF; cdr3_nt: TGTGCCAGCAAGGGGCAGGGGCCCAATGAGCAGTTCTTC
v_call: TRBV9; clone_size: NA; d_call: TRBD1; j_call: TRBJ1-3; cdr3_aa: CASSVATGEDAGNTIYF; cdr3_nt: TGTGCCAGCAGCGTAGCTACAGGGGAGGACGCTGGAAACACCATATATTTT
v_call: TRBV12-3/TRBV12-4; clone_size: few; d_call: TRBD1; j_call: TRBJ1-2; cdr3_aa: CASSVQGGGYGYTF; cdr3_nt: TGTGCCAGCAGTGTACAGGGGGGGGGCTATGGCTACACCTTC
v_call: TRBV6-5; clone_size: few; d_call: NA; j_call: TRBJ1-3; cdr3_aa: CASSYSIAGNTIYF; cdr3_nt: TGTGCCAGCAGTTACTCGATAGCCGGAAACACCATATATTTT
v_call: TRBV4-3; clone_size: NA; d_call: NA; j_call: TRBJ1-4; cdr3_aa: CASSQDEVVSTNEKLFF; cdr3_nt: TGCGCCAGCAGCCAAGACGAGGTGGTTTCAACTAATGAAAAACTGTTTTTT
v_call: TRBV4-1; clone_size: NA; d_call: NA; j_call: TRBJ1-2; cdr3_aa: CASSPEQGGSYGYTF; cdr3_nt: TGCGCCAGCAGCCCAGAACAGGGAGGAAGCTATGGCTACACCTTC
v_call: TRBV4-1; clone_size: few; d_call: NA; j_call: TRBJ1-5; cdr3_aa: CASSQEGGNNQPQHF; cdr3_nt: TGCGCCAGCAGCCAAGAAGGGGGGAACAATCAGCCCCAGCATTTT
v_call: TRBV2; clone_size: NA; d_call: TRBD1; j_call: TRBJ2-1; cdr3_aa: CASSVDRFSEQFF; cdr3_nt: TGTGCCAGCAGTGTGGACAGGTTTAGTGAGCAGTTCTTC
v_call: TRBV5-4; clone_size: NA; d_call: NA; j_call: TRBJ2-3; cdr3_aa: CASSLANTDTQYF; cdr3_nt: TGTGCCAGCAGCTTGGCCAACACAGATACGCAGTATTTT
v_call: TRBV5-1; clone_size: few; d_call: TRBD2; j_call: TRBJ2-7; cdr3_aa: CASSLDSGDYEQYF; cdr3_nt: TGCGCCAGCAGCTTGGATAGCGGGGACTACGAGCAGTACTTC
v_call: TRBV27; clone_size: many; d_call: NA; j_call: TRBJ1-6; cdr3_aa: CASSFYNSPLHF; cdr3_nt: TGTGCCAGCAGTTTCTATAATTCACCCCTCCACTTT
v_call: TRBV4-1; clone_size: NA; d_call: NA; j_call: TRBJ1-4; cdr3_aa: CASSQDLADATNEKLFF; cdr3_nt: TGCGCCAGCAGCCAAGACCTCGCGGACGCAACTAATGAAAAACTGTTTTTT
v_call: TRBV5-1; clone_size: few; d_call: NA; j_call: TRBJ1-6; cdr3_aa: CASSFRSGDSYNSPLHF; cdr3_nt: TGCGCCAGCAGCTTCCGGTCCGGGGACTCCTATAATTCACCCCTCCACTTT
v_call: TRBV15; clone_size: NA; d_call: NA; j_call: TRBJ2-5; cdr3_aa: CATSRPGDSETQYF; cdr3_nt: TGTGCCACCAGCAGACCAGGGGACTCAGAGACCCAGTACTTC